The 3 T cell receptor beta chains below come from one sample, sequenced in a study of response to subunit inactivated influenza vaccine. Each CDR3 protein is one row after TCRdb ran MiXCR on the RT-PCR reads. The sample holds about 570,000 distinct CDR3 sequences, 12% seen once. The source was PBMCs from blood, collected on the day of vaccination. These TCRs come from a man aged 45-65 years who received an inactivated influenza vaccine.

The chain uses TRBV27 and TRBJ2-3; D may be TRBD2 (5 bases). This CDR3 is 14 amino acids long. With 5 bases removed from V and 2 bases from J, the gap between germline ends came to 11 bases. Germline-derived CDR1 and CDR2 are MNHEY and SMNVEV (reference sequence). CDR3 region: CASSRDYNTDTQYF. CDR3 nucleotide sequence: TGTGCCAGCAGTCGCGACTACAACACAGATACGCAGTATTTT.

The chain links TRBV10-3 to TRBJ2-1, with TRBD1 as a possible D gene (6 bases). The CDR3 has 14 amino acids. Trimming took 0 bases from V and 4 from J, leaving 7 bases between them. From germline, CDR1 is ENHRY and CDR2 SYGVKD. The DNA of the CDR3 is TGTGCCATCAGTGAGTCTGACAGGTACAATGAGCAGTTCTTC. Its translation: CAISESDRYNEQFF.

This clonotype appeared a few times. This rearrangement joins TRBV20-1 to TRBJ2-5; 7 nucleotides align to TRBD1. This CDR3 is 12 amino acids long. Germline-derived CDR1 and CDR2 are DFQATT and SNEGSKA (reference sequence). With 7 bases clipped from V and 3 bases from J, the junction kept 5 bases outside the gene matches. CDR3 nucleotide sequence: TGCAGTGTGGGGGACAGTAAAGAGACCCAGTACTTC. Protein sequence: CSVGDSKETQYF.